This record looks at one T cell receptor beta chain sequence and its context. The antigen is undetermined. The sample is drawn from a study of T-cell memory formation after mild COVID-19. Study observations and caveats: Cross-reactive memory seemingly joined, as some responding clones were found in pre-infection memory. The authors left the SARS-CoV-2 specificity of second-wave clones peaking on day 37 unconfirmed. Contracting CD4+ clones were located mainly in CM and EM, and CD8+ clones in EMRA.

Trimming took 1 base from V and 3 from J, leaving 9 bases between them. This CDR3 has 14 amino acids. CDR1 is SGHTA and CDR2 is FQGTGA in the germline V gene. TCRdb processed the 5' RACE reads anew with MiXCR; each CDR3 protein has one entry. The repertoire consists of about 560,000 distinct CDR3 sequences, with roughly 22% occurring once and the leading ten covering about 8.4%. The origin of this receptor is an adult woman who had mild COVID-19 (a few samples of this study predate the infection). Cell type and time point are not known. Specimen: PBMCs or a T cell subset sorted from them (not recorded which). J is TRBJ1-1 and V is TRBV7-3; D not resolved. The CDR3 sequence: CASSLKGQDTEAFF. In DNA, the CDR3 is TGTGCCAGCAGCTTAAAGGGTCAGGACACTGAAGCTTTCTTT.